This T cell receptor (beta chain) was recorded in a study of beta chain features in type 1 diabetes. General study findings and limits: Shortening that was moderate but significant affected the TCRB CDR3s of Type 1 diabetes patients in all four CD4+ subsets. Patients with type 1 diabetes carried fewer insertions and had more deletions at their VDJ junctions. Unsettled here was the matter of whether HLA type influences TCRB rearrangement.

This CDR3 has 15 amino acids. After removal of 7 bases from V and 3 bases from J, the junction contained 7 bases not matched to a gene. Germline V CDR1 and CDR2: MNHNY, SVGAGI (reference sequence). Notes on this clone: What it binds is not known.

The investigators reverse transcribed all of the isolated RNA, so they sequenced expressed TCRB transcripts. Assay used: immunoSEQ multiplex PCR; TCRdb lists only in-frame clones, some missing. The data contain about 650,000 clones, around 11% of them singletons. Sequencing was carried out using naive CD4+ T cells from blood. This TCR came from a man aged 25-45 years with type 1 diabetes. The chain links TRBV6-6 to TRBJ2-5; 11 bases agree with TRBD2. CDR3 protein: CASTTSGDGKETQYF. For the CDR3, the DNA is TGTGCCAGCACGACTAGCGGGGATGGAAAAGAGACCCAGTACTTC.